The T cell receptor (beta chain) described here comes from a study of blood T cells in healthy people across ages. The CDR3 extends over 15 amino acids. Points on this clonotype: Mismatch with germline at one junction end may stem from a read error.

A second PCR of 7 to 11 cycles used a sample-barcoded 5' primer and a J-beta primer mix. One entry per CDR3 protein, called by TCRdb with MiXCR from the 5' RACE reads. The repertoire holds some 940,000 distinct CDR3 sequences, with 25% to 30% as singletons. The same sample was also studied in work on T cells of mothers and their children.

This chain uses TRBV12-3 or TRBV12-4 with TRBJ1-2; D perhaps matches TRBD1 (6 bases). The clonotype comes from a woman between 35 and 50 years old in good health. Sequencing input: blood. CDR3 amino acids: CTSRQGAGANYGYTF. CDR3 bases: TGTACCAGCAGACAAGGGGCAGGGGCGAACTATGGCTACACCTTC.